This T cell receptor beta chain is drawn from a study of post-analysis software for immune sequencing data. Looking at the study overall: Included among the disease courses, which were recorded for the cohort, were relapsing-remitting, secondary progressive and progressive-relapsing multiple sclerosis. Regarding the study as a whole: Relative to controls, patients had 4 or 5 TRBV segments at higher frequency, with TRBV5-6, TRBV5-1 and TRBV20-1 among these. The study found significantly lower normalized Chao1 diversity in multiple sclerosis patients than in controls. The authors found that F measure strongly co-clustered same-batch samples.

The CDR3 extends over 15 amino acids. From germline, CDR1 is SGHDT and CDR2 YYEEEE. This clonotype was observed a handful of times. Its antigen is not identified. Every TCR beta cDNA library bore unique molecular identifiers. The yield from roughly 1 to 10 million T cells was 500,000 or so cDNA molecules in total. TCRdb fed the PCR reads into MiXCR, producing one record per CDR3 protein. Among about 430,000 distinct CDR3 sequences listed, approximately 39% were seen once. The gene calls are TRBV5-6 and TRBJ2-7; D possibly corresponds to TRBD1 (6 bases). The end of the DNA is better explained by TRBJ2-5, so the J call may be wrong. The sequence was obtained from a girl aged 2 to 10 with multiple sclerosis. Source material: blood. CDR3 nucleotide sequence: TGTGCCAGCAGGCGAACAGGGTATCGAGAGGAGACCCAGTACTTC. It is translated as CASRRTGYREETQYF.